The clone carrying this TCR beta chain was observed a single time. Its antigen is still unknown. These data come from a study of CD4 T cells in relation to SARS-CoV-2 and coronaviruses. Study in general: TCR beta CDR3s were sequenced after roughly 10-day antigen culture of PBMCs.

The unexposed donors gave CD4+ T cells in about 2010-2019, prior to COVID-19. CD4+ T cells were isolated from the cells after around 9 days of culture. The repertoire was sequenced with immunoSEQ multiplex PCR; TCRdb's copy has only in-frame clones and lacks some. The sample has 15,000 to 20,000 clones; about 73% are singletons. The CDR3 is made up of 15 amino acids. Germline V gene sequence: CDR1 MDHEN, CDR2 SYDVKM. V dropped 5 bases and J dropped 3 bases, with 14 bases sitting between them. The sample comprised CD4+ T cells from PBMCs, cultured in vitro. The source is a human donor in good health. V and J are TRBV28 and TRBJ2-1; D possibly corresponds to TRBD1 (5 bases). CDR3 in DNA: TGTGCCAGCAGTCAACTGACGACAGACTACAATGAGCAGTTCTTC. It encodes CASSQLTTDYNEQFF.